This T cell receptor beta chain appears in the sequencing data of a study of T cell changes during pregnancy in multiple sclerosis. This clone appeared a single time. TCRdb keeps only in-frame clones here, not all; method: immunoSEQ multiplex PCR. This repertoire shows some 69,000 clones, around 90% found once; its top ten account for over 2%. Material: peripheral blood, obtained in the second trimester of pregnancy. The clonotype was recovered from a female donor in good health, enrolled as a control in a pregnancy study.

CDR3 region: CASSQDRGAGNQPQHF. The CDR3 DNA reads TGCGCCAGCAGCCAAGATCGGGGGGCAGGCAATCAGCCCCAGCATTTT. The chain employs TRBV4-3 and TRBJ1-5, with D maybe TRBD1 (6 bases). The CDR3 has 16 amino acids. From germline, CDR1 is LGHNA and CDR2 YSLEER. The V and J ends lost 0 bases and 2 bases respectively, with 11 bases between them.